This T cell receptor (beta chain) is drawn from a study of blood T cell repertoires in COVID-19. About the research overall: Italy, Spain and the United States were the sources of the convalescent and acute COVID-19 samples. PBMCs, B-cell-depleted T cells, or T cells were the source of the cDNA or gDNA that made up the material.

Methods used by the authors: Nucleated cell number was recorded as an estimate derived from reference gene primer amplification. TCRdb keeps only in-frame clones here, not all; method: immunoSEQ multiplex PCR. Clonal size and the V and J genes are those of that table, whereas D and trimming came from the DNA. The table includes over 200,000 clones, almost 90% detected once. The junction had 5 bases not matched to a gene; V was cut back by 8 bases and J by 3 bases. The CDR3 spans 13 residues. Germline V gene data show CDR1 as KGHSH and CDR2 as LQKENI. The chain is built from TRBV18 and TRBJ1-1; TRBD1 matches at 8 bases. This receptor was identified in a woman aged 55-75 years with acute or convalescent COVID-19. Sequencing was carried out using peripheral blood. CDR3 sequence (DNA): TGTGCCAGCAAGTCGGACAGGGACACTGAAGCTTTCTTT. Its translation: CASKSDRDTEAFF.